The rows below give T cell receptor beta chains drawn from one sample of a study of CD8+CD57+ T cells in acquired aplastic anemia. MiXCR, run by TCRdb on the reads, gives a single entry per CDR3 protein. The data hold about 210,000 distinct CDR3 sequences, with about 59% observed a single time. The sample was sorted CD4+, CD8+, or CD8+CD57+ T cells (not recorded which) from PBMCs. The origin of the receptors is a human donor in good health. Both conserved end residues are part of each CDR3. The order of the fields is V gene, clone size, J gene, D gene, CDR3 protein, CDR3 DNA. A D gene is named only where the DNA matches it firmly. Clone size is not always given. Where it is, it says once, few, many or a class for expanded clones.

>TRBV19|.|TRBJ2-5|.
CASSYAVGETQYF
TGTGCCAGTAGCTACGCTGTGGGGGAGACCCAGTACTTC
>TRBV7-9|.|TRBJ1-6|.
CASSLLGGANSPLHF
TGTGCCAGCAGCTTACTGGGGGGAGCTAATTCACCCCTCCACTTT
>TRBV7-8|.|TRBJ2-5|.
CASMRVRETQYF
TGTGCCAGCATGAGGGTTCGAGAGACCCAGTACTTC
>TRBV19|.|TRBJ1-5|.
CASSIGGEPQHF
TGTGCCAGTAGTATCGGAGGGGAGCCCCAGCATTTT
>TRBV15|few|TRBJ1-5|.
CATLTKGDSNQPQHF
TGTGCCACTTTGACAAAGGGGGATAGCAATCAGCCCCAGCATTTT
>TRBV7-9|.|TRBJ2-3|.
CASSLEDF
TGTGCCAGCAGCTTAGAAGATTTT
>TRBV5-5|.|TRBJ1-4|.
CASSVSGGNEKLFF
TGTGCCAGCAGCGTCTCGGGCGGTAATGAAAAACTGTTTTTT
>TRBV2|few|TRBJ2-5|.
CASTATRQSWETQYF
TGTGCCAGCACAGCGACAAGACAATCGTGGGAGACCCAGTACTTC
>TRBV24-1|.|TRBJ2-2|TRBD1
CATLDRGTGELFF
TGTGCCACCCTTGACAGGGGTACCGGGGAGCTGTTTTTT
>TRBV15|few|TRBJ2-3|.
CATSRDPDGNTDTQYF
TGTGCCACCAGCAGAGATCCGGACGGAAACACAGATACGCAGTATTTT
>TRBV7-9|many|TRBJ2-7|TRBD1
CASSGGTGGSPYEQYF
TGTGCCAGCAGCGGGGGGACAGGGGGGTCGCCCTACGAGCAGTACTTC
>TRBV2|many|TRBJ2-1|.
CASSFVLGGDNEQFF
TGTGCCAGCAGTTTCGTGTTAGGAGGGGACAATGAGCAGTTCTTC
>TRBV14|.|TRBJ2-1|TRBD2
CASSRGTSPNNEQFF
TGTGCCAGCAGCCGCGGGACTAGCCCCAACAATGAGCAGTTCTTC
>TRBV14|many|TRBJ2-7|.
CASSGYSSSYEQYF
TGTGCCAGCTCTGGGTACAGTAGCTCCTACGAGCAGTACTTC
>TRBV5-6|few|TRBJ2-5|TRBD2
CASSLARLASGETQYF
TGTGCCAGCAGTTTGGCCAGACTAGCGAGTGGAGAGACCCAGTACTTC
>TRBV6-6|.|TRBJ1-6|.
CASSPISLNSPLHF
TGTGCCAGCAGCCCCATCTCCCTTAATTCACCCCTCCACTTT
>TRBV14|.|TRBJ1-2|.
CASSQEQADLDYGYTF
TGTGCCAGCAGCCAAGAACAGGCGGACCTAGACTATGGCTACACCTTC
>TRBV20-1|many|TRBJ2-7|TRBD2
CSARASGGIYEQYF
TGCAGTGCTAGAGCTAGCGGGGGTATCTACGAGCAGTACTTC
>TRBV29-1|.|TRBJ2-1|.
CSVEPWTVSYNEQFF
TGCAGCGTTGAACCTTGGACTGTCTCCTACAATGAGCAGTTCTTC
>TRBV11-2|.|TRBJ2-5|.
CASSLGVGETQYF
TGTGCCAGCAGCTTAGGGGTGGGGGAGACCCAGTACTTC
>TRBV20-1|.|TRBJ2-2|TRBD2
CSARGPGGTGELFF
TGCAGTGCCCGGGGCCCGGGAGGGACCGGGGAGCTGTTTTTT
>TRBV2|many|TRBJ2-3|.
CASEKNPLSTDTQYF
TGTGCCAGCGAAAAGAACCCCCTATCGACAGATACGCAGTATTTT
>TRBV19|.|TRBJ2-1|TRBD2
CASSLTSGLNNEQFF
TGTGCCAGTAGTTTGACTAGCGGTCTTAACAATGAGCAGTTCTTC
>TRBV7-8|.|TRBJ2-3|.
CASSLSLATAETQYF
TGTGCCAGCAGCTTATCACTGGCGACTGCAGAGACGCAGTATTTT
>TRBV12-3/TRBV12-4|once|TRBJ1-4|TRBD1
CASSRLGQKLFF
TGTGCCAGCAGTCGCTTGGGACAGAAACTGTTTTTT
>TRBV20-1|.|TRBJ1-2|.
CSAKMGQGANYGYTF
TGCAGTGCCAAGATGGGCCAGGGTGCTAACTATGGCTACACCTTC
>TRBV7-9|.|TRBJ1-1|.
CASSLEDPWAFF
TGTGCCAGCAGCTTAGAGGACCCGTGGGCTTTCTTT
>TRBV5-1|few|TRBJ2-1|.
CASSSVAGAGDNEQFF
TGCGCCAGCAGCTCCGTCGCGGGGGCAGGGGACAATGAGCAGTTCTTC
>TRBV27|few|TRBJ1-1|.
CASSFIGGNTEAFF
TGTGCCAGCAGTTTCATCGGGGGGAACACTGAAGCTTTCTTT
>TRBV20-1|.|TRBJ1-5|.
CSAIRDIGISNQPQHF
TGCAGTGCGATACGGGACATAGGAATCAGCAATCAGCCCCAGCATTTT
>TRBV5-5|many|TRBJ2-1|TRBD2
CASSLEGLQASYNEQFF
TGTGCCAGCAGCTTGGAGGGACTACAAGCCTCCTACAATGAGCAGTTCTTC
>TRBV7-9|many|TRBJ2-1|.
CASSLGTGEQFF
TGTGCCAGCAGCTTAGGCACTGGTGAGCAGTTCTTC
>TRBV7-2|.|TRBJ2-7|TRBD1
CASSDRQGPYEQYF
TGTGCCAGCAGCGACCGACAGGGTCCCTACGAGCAGTACTTC
>TRBV12-3/TRBV12-4|many|TRBJ2-1|.
CASSSGQSPILFF
TGTGCCAGCAGTTCCGGACAGAGCCCCATCCTTTTCTTC
>TRBV7-6|.|TRBJ2-7|TRBD1
CASTCTGGEETQYF
TGTGCCAGCACCTGCACAGGGGGTGAAGAGACTCAGTACTTC
>TRBV19|.|TRBJ1-5|.
CASSPRDTVMAQHF
TGTGCCAGTAGTCCCCGGGACACCGTAATGGCCCAGCATTTT
>TRBV9|.|TRBJ1-3|.
CASSVAADPSPGTTIYF
TGTGCCAGCAGCGTAGCGGCAGACCCTAGCCCTGGAACCACCATATATTTT
>TRBV15|.|TRBJ2-1|.
CATSESGWGSNNNEQFF
TGTGCCACCAGCGAGTCGGGGTGGGGGTCGAATAACAATGAGCAGTTCTTC
>TRBV20-1|few|TRBJ1-2|.
CSASANYGYTF
TGCAGTGCTAGCGCCAACTATGGCTACACCTTC
>TRBV20-1|few|TRBJ2-5|TRBD2
CSATRLAGGQETQYF
TGCAGTGCTACCCGTCTAGCGGGGGGGCAAGAGACCCAGTACTTC
>TRBV6-8|.|TRBJ1-2|TRBD1
CASSAHRDSYGYTF
TGTGCCAGCAGTGCCCACCGGGACAGCTATGGCTACACCTTC
>TRBV7-6|few|TRBJ2-7|TRBD2
CASSLAGSGHGLAGGYEQYF
TGTGCCAGCAGCTTAGCGGGCTCCGGACACGGACTAGCGGGAGGCTACGAGCAGTACTTC
>TRBV5-5|many|TRBJ2-7|.
CASSLAGEPYEQYF
TGTGCCAGCAGCTTGGCGGGTGAGCCCTACGAGCAGTACTTC
>TRBV6-1|many|TRBJ1-2|TRBD1
CASSEWQGVGYGYTF
TGTGCCAGCAGTGAATGGCAGGGGGTTGGCTATGGCTACACCTTC
>TRBV2|.|TRBJ1-1|.
CASDRGGKGRTEAFF
TGTGCCAGCGATAGAGGGGGGAAGGGACGTACTGAAGCTTTCTTT
>TRBV11-1|.|TRBJ2-5|TRBD1
CASSSTGGGETQYF
TGTGCCAGCAGCTCCACAGGGGGCGGGGAGACCCAGTACTTC
>TRBV7-2|.|TRBJ2-1|TRBD2
CASSLGGLVNEQFF
TGTGCCAGCAGCTTAGGGGGACTAGTCAATGAGCAGTTCTTC
>TRBV15|.|TRBJ2-5|.
CATWAGGYETQYF
TGTGCCACCTGGGCTGGCGGTTACGAGACCCAGTACTTC
>TRBV7-3|.|TRBJ1-2|.
CASSLNVGCGYTF
TGTGCCAGCAGCTTAAATGTCGGCTGTGGCTACACCTTC
>TRBV24-1|once|TRBJ2-1|TRBD2
CAASARGGLYNEQFF
TGTGCCGCCAGTGCCCGGGGGGGCCTCTACAATGAGCAGTTCTTC